The 13 T cell receptor beta chains in this list originate from one sample, sequenced in a study of control samples from healthy donors and cancer patients. Here immunoSEQ multiplex PCR was the method, and the copy in TCRdb shows in-frame clones only, minus some. The sample includes roughly 200,000 clones, just under 95% of them seen just once. The sample taken for sequencing was blood. The source of these receptors is a man aged 50 to 59 in good health.

The chain is built from TRBV9 and TRBJ2-3, with a possible D match to TRBD2 (6 bases). Per the germline V gene, CDR1 is SGDLS and CDR2 is YYNGEE. V was clipped by 3 bases and J by 4 bases, with 21 bases between them. The CDR3 is made up of 17 amino acids. The CDR3 DNA reads TGTGCCAGCAGCGGGTGGGGAGGCCCAGAAGGGGCAGATACGCAGTATTTT. Protein sequence: CASSGWGGPEGADTQYF.

V is TRBV7-9 and J is TRBJ2-2, with 9 bases fitting TRBD1. CDR1 is SEHNR and CDR2 is FQNEAQ in the germline V gene (reference sequence). The CDR3 totals 18 residues. After removal of 5 bases from V and 5 bases from J, the junction contained 15 bases not matched to a gene. The CDR3 protein is CASSLLRIGTGKTGELFF. CDR3 DNA sequence: TGTGCCAGCAGCCTTCTGCGTATCGGGACAGGGAAAACCGGGGAGCTGTTTTTT.

This clone appeared a single time. The chain joins TRBV29-1 to TRBJ2-1, with D possibly being TRBD1 (6 bases). Germline assignment: CDR1 SQVTM and CDR2 ANQGSEA. The length of the CDR3 is 17 residues. V was clipped by 3 bases and J by 1 base, with 19 bases between them. The CDR3 spells CSVEDSGFRNSYNEQFF. As DNA, the CDR3 is TGCAGCGTTGAGGACAGTGGGTTTAGGAATTCCTACAATGAGCAGTTCTTC.

The chain recombines TRBV6-2 or TRBV6-3 with TRBJ2-7, with TRBD1 matching over 9 bases. The CDR3 has 15 amino acids. V shed 2 bases and J 3 bases; nucleotides not matched to a gene: 5. The germline V gene encodes CDR1 MNHEY and CDR2 SVGEGT. The CDR3, as DNA: TGTGCCAGCAGTTACGCCGGGACAGGGCGCTACGAGCAGTACGTC. Encoded protein: CASSYAGTGRYEQYV.

The V gene is TRBV5-6, the J gene TRBJ1-6; D gene ambiguous. The CDR3 is 14 amino acids. Germline lookup yields CDR1 SGHDT and CDR2 YYEEEE. Deletions cut 8 bases from V and 4 bases from J, with 13 bases between. The CDR3 sequence: CASRQAKYNSPLHF. The CDR3 nucleotides read TGTGCCAGTAGGCAGGCGAAATATAATTCACCCCTCCACTTT.

The V gene is TRBV30, the J gene TRBJ1-1; 8 bases map to TRBD1. The V segment lost 7 bases and the J segment 1 base; nucleotides outside the gene matches: 14. Per germline, CDR1 GTSNPN and CDR2 SVGIG (reference sequence). The CDR3 spans 16 residues. Written as DNA, the CDR3 is TGTGCCTCAGACAGGGGACGGGGCATACAGAACACTGAAGCTTTCTTT. Translated: CASDRGRGIQNTEAFF.

The chain has TRBV2 and TRBJ2-5; D might be TRBD1 (6 bases). Trimming stripped 7 bases from V and 1 base from J, with 16 bases between. This CDR3 has 15 residues. In germline, CDR1 is SNHLY, CDR2 FYNNEI. The DNA for the CDR3 is TGTGCCAGCAAATATGGGGACACGTCCCAAGAGACCCAGTACTTC. This codes for CASKYGDTSQETQYF.

This clone was seen once. The chain has TRBV4-3 and TRBJ1-2; 7 nucleotides align to TRBD1. The CDR3 extends over 16 amino acids. The J segment lost 3 bases and the V segment lost 0 bases, leaving 7 bases of the junction unmatched. Germline V gives CDR1 LGHNA, CDR2 YSLEER. The CDR3 DNA reads as TGCGCCAGCAGCCAAGAGGGGGGGACAGAGTACTATGGCTACACCTTC. Its translation: CASSQEGGTEYYGYTF.

The V call is TRBV2, the J call TRBJ1-4; no clear D gene. Trimming removed 3 bases at V and 0 bases at J, with 8 bases between. In germline, CDR1 is SNHLY, CDR2 FYNNEI. The CDR3 has 15 residues. The CDR3 loop is CASSDWFATNEKLFF. The CDR3 DNA reads TGTGCCAGCAGTGATTGGTTTGCAACTAATGAAAAACTGTTTTTT. Full variable domain (rest looked up from reference TRBV2 and TRBJ1-4): EPEVTQTPSHQVTQMGQEVILRCVPISNHLYFYWYRQILGQKVEFLVSFYNNEISEKSEIFDDQFSVERPDGSNFTLKIRSTKLEDSAMYFCASSDWFATNEKLFFGSGTQLSVL.

This rearrangement joins TRBV28 to TRBJ1-3; D is undetermined. With 1 base removed from V and 3 bases from J, the gap between germline ends came to 7 bases. CDR1 MDHEN and CDR2 SYDVKM come from the germline V gene. The CDR3 extends over 14 amino acids. CDR3 residues: CASSLFELGNTIYF. The CDR3 DNA reads TGTGCCAGCAGTTTATTTGAGCTTGGAAACACCATATATTTT.

V is TRBV5-1 and J is TRBJ1-6; TRBD1 aligns across 9 bases. V dropped 4 bases and J dropped 4; count of bases not matched to a gene: 6. Germline values: CDR1 SGHRS, CDR2 YFSETQ. The length of the CDR3 is 16 residues. This CDR3 reads CASSETGTGYNSPLHF. As DNA, the CDR3 is TGCGCCAGCAGCGAAACCGGGACAGGGTATAATTCACCCCTCCACTTT.

This sequence joins TRBV6-5 and TRBJ2-1; 7 bases are shared with TRBD1. CDR3 length: 11 residues. V shed 7 bases, J shed 11 bases, and the junction held 5 bases outside the gene matches. Per the germline V gene, CDR1 is MNHEY and CDR2 is SVGAGI. The DNA of the CDR3 is TGTGCCAGCACTCCGGGACAGAAGCAGTTCTTC. It translates to CASTPGQKQFF.

V gene TRBV13 combines with J gene TRBJ2-7, with D possibly TRBD1 on 6 matching bases. This CDR3 contains 13 residues. The germline V gene encodes CDR1 PRHDT and CDR2 FYEKMQ (reference sequence). Trimming removed 3 bases at V and 1 base at J, with 7 bases between. This CDR3 is CASSFGQSYEQYF. CDR3 sequence (DNA): TGTGCCAGCAGCTTTGGACAGTCCTACGAGCAGTACTTC.